This TCR beta chain was captured in a study of cytomegalovirus exposure and HLA in healthy donors. The study, taken as a whole, reports: Overall, roughly 150 TCR beta chains were annotated as cytomegalovirus-associated. Many donors shared some public TCRs, even though most TCR sequences were rare. It was reportedly the case that the classifier diagnosed cytomegalovirus status with high specificity and sensitivity. A few chains linked to CMV were shown in vitro to be specific for CMV antigens.

Sequencing used immunoSEQ multiplex PCR; TCRdb keeps in-frame clones, though not all of them. Of 56,000 or so clones in the sample, around 94% were seen once. About this clone itself: The antigen is not known.

Deletions cut 0 bases from V and 8 bases from J, with 19 bases between. The CDR3 is made up of 16 amino acids. CDR1 MNHEY and CDR2 SMNVEV come from the germline V gene (reference sequence). Sample: PBMCs. The chain links TRBV27 to TRBJ1-2; TRBD1 might be the D (5 bases). This sequence originates from a man between 18 and 35 years old in good health and CMV-seronegative. The CDR3 loop reads CASSLSLAAGSRGYTF. The CDR3 DNA follows: TGTGCCAGCAGTTTATCACTCGCAGCAGGGTCCCGCGGCTACACCTTC.